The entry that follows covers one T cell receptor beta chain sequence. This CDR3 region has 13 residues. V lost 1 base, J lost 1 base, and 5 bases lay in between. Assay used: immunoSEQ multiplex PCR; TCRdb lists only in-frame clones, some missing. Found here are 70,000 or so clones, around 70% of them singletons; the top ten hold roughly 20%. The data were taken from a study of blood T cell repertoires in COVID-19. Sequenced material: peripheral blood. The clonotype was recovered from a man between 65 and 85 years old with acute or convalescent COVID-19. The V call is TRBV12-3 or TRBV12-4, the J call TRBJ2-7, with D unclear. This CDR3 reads CASSLGQSYEQYF. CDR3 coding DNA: TGTGCCAGCAGTTTAGGCCAGTCCTACGAGCAGTACTTC.